These 21 T cell receptor beta chains came from one sample sequenced in a study of blood T cell repertoires in COVID-19. The method was immunoSEQ multiplex PCR; TCRdb's version includes in-frame clones alone and lacks a portion of them. The sample carries around 230,000 clones, roughly nine tenths recorded once. Sequencing was done on a sample of PBMCs or T cells enriched from blood (not recorded which). These receptors all come from a woman under 40 who had recovered from COVID-19.

The rearrangement uses TRBV5-5 and TRBJ1-1; 9 bases are shared with TRBD1. Looked up from germline, CDR1 is SGHKS and CDR2 is YYEKEE (reference sequence). J was trimmed by 0 bases and V by 4 bases; bases with no gene match: 7. This CDR3 is built from 16 residues. The CDR3 coding sequence is TGTGCCAGCAGCCGGTCCGGGACAGGGATGAACACTGAAGCTTTCTTT. It codes for CASSRSGTGMNTEAFF.

This clone was seen a single time. The V gene is TRBV5-5, the J gene TRBJ1-1; D is unclear. CDR3 length: 13 amino acids. CDR1 and CDR2 (germline): SGHKS, YYEKEE (reference sequence). V gave up 2 bases and J gave up 1 base, with 6 bases separating them. The CDR3: CASSFQANTEAFF. The CDR3 coding sequence is TGTGCCAGCAGCTTTCAGGCGAACACTGAAGCTTTCTTT.

As for this clone: The same CDR3 is also encoded by other DNA sequences in this sample. The CDR3 reads CASSPTSGGANEQFF. The CDR3 DNA reads as TGTGCCAGCTCACCGACTAGCGGGGGGGCCAATGAGCAGTTCTTC. The J gene is TRBJ2-1, the V gene TRBV18; 14 bases match TRBD2. Germline V gene data show CDR1 as KGHSH and CDR2 as LQKENI. Trimming took 3 bases from V and 6 from J; bases not matched to a gene: 1. This CDR3 spans 15 amino acids.

The table lists this clone with a few counts. V gene TRBV3-1 (or the pseudogene TRBV3-2) combines with J gene TRBJ1-5, with D uncertain. The CDR3 has 14 residues. Germline values: CDR1 LGHDT, CDR2 YNNKEL (reference sequence). Trimming stripped 0 bases from V and 12 bases from J, with 15 bases between. DNA for the CDR3: TGTGCCAGCAGCCAAGATGCGGCCTCCGGTCGCCAGCATTTT. Translated, it gives CASSQDAASGRQHF.

This rearrangement joins TRBV2 to TRBJ2-3; tentatively, D is TRBD2 (7 bases). This CDR3 has 14 amino acids. Looked up from germline, CDR1 is SNHLY and CDR2 is FYNNEI. V lost 8 bases and J 0 bases, leaving 12 bases between the germline ends. CDR3 bases: TGTGCCAGCGGGGGGGCCGATAGCACAGATACGCAGTATTTT. This encodes CASGGADSTDTQYF.

CDR3 protein: CASSLDGGFNSGNTIYF. The CDR3 DNA reads TGTGCCAGCAGCTTAGATGGAGGGTTCAACTCTGGAAACACCATATATTTT. The chain uses TRBV7-2 and TRBJ1-3; D gene ambiguous. The CDR3 consists of 17 residues. V lost 1 base, J lost 0 bases, and 13 bases lay in between. The germline V gene has CDR1 SGHTA and CDR2 FQGNSA.

The chain carries TRBV15 and TRBJ1-4, with D tentatively TRBD1 (6 bases). The germline V gene has CDR1 LNHNV and CDR2 YYDKDF (reference sequence). V was cut by 0 bases and J by 3 bases, with 14 bases left in between. The CDR3 consists of 17 residues. The CDR3 is CATSRERGINSNEKLFF. CDR3 DNA sequence: TGTGCCACCAGCAGAGAGAGGGGGATAAACTCTAATGAAAAACTGTTTTTT. The full variable domain, its missing parts supplied by reference TRBV15 and TRBJ1-4, is DAMVIQNPRYQVTQFGKPVTLSCSQTLNHNVMYWYQQKSSQAPKLLFHYYDKDFNNEADTPDNFQSRRPNTSFCFLDIRSPGLGDTAMYLCATSRERGINSNEKLFFGSGTQLSVL.

This clone appeared a single time. The gene calls are TRBV5-1 and TRBJ1-1; 7 positions match TRBD1. The CDR3 is made up of 16 amino acids. Looked up from germline, CDR1 is SGHRS and CDR2 is YFSETQ. J gave up 7 bases and V 1 base, and 13 bases lay outside the gene matches. For the CDR3, the DNA is TGCGCCAGCAGCTTGTTAGGGACAGTAGGGGCAAGTGAAGCTTTCTTT. Encoded protein: CASSLLGTVGASEAFF.

The rearrangement uses TRBV10-3 and TRBJ1-2; possibly TRBD1 for D (5 bases). The V and J ends lost 7 bases and 5 bases respectively, with 17 bases between them. The CDR3 totals 14 residues. The germline V gene has CDR1 ENHRY and CDR2 SYGVKD. The CDR3 is CAIKGVGEGYGYTF. DNA for the CDR3: TGTGCCATCAAAGGGGTAGGGGAAGGTTATGGCTACACCTTC.

The DNA for the CDR3 is TGTGCCAGCAGCTTAGGGGCACAGGGGTATGGCTACACCTTC. Translation gives CASSLGAQGYGYTF. The rearrangement uses TRBV7-8 and TRBJ1-2; TRBD1 matches 7 bases. The germline CDR1 and CDR2 sequences are SGHVS and FQNEAQ. V was pared by 1 base and J by 5 bases, with 4 bases of the junction left unmatched. The CDR3 consists of 14 residues.

This clone was seen a handful of times. The V gene is TRBV7-2, the J gene TRBJ1-5, with a possible D match to TRBD1 (5 bases). V was trimmed by 1 base and J by 7 bases, leaving 11 bases between them. The CDR3 has 14 amino acids. CDR1 and CDR2 (germline): SGHTA, FQGNSA. The CDR3 spells CASSLDGGIQPQHF. CDR3 bases: TGTGCCAGCAGCTTAGACGGGGGGATACAGCCCCAGCATTTT.

The gene calls are TRBV27 and TRBJ2-7, with TRBD2 as a possible D gene (7 bases). Trimming pared 6 bases from V and 4 bases from J, leaving 22 bases between. This CDR3 region has 16 residues. The germline V gene has CDR1 MNHEY and CDR2 SMNVEV (reference sequence). The CDR3 region has the DNA TGTGCCAGCAGCAGTTTACTGCGGGGGCGCGGATACGAGCAGTACTTC. As protein: CASSSLLRGRGYEQYF.

In its sample, this clone was seen a few times. The rearrangement joins TRBV6-2 or TRBV6-3 to TRBJ2-1, with 9 positions matching TRBD2. V lost 5 bases, J lost 6 bases, and 11 bases stayed unmatched. The germline V gene has CDR1 MNHEY and CDR2 SVGEGT. The CDR3 covers 16 residues. CDR3 sequence: CASSRPLAGPFNEQFF. Here the CDR3 DNA reads TGTGCCAGCAGTAGGCCCCTAGCGGGGCCCTTCAATGAGCAGTTCTTC.

This chain uses TRBV29-1 with TRBJ2-2; TRBD1 agrees at 12 bases. Per the germline V gene, CDR1 is SQVTM and CDR2 is ANQGSEA. The CDR3 runs 15 residues. The junction had 4 bases not matched to a gene; V was cut back by 5 bases and J by 3 bases. The CDR3 sequence is CSVWDRGQDTGELFF. The CDR3 nucleotides are TGCAGCGTTTGGGACAGGGGGCAGGACACCGGGGAGCTGTTTTTT.

The chain couples TRBV6-5 to TRBJ1-2; tentatively, D is TRBD1 (5 bases). This CDR3 is built from 13 residues. V shed 5 bases and J shed 4 bases, with 11 bases lying between them. The germline V gene encodes CDR1 MNHEY and CDR2 SVGAGI. DNA of the CDR3: TGTGCCAGCAGTCGCGACAGCCCCTATGGCTACACCTTC. It translates to CASSRDSPYGYTF.

The chain employs TRBV9 and TRBJ2-1; the D gene is possibly TRBD2 (6 bases). The CDR3 sequence is 16 residues long. Trimming took off 4 bases at V and 0 bases at J, with 14 bases between the two ends. Germline CDR1 reads SGDLS; CDR2 reads YYNGEE. The CDR3 protein is CASSPRWGGSYNEQFF. CDR3 sequence (DNA): TGTGCCAGCAGCCCCCGATGGGGAGGCTCCTACAATGAGCAGTTCTTC.

The rearrangement joins TRBV2 to TRBJ1-1; D remains ambiguous. The germline V gene encodes CDR1 SNHLY and CDR2 FYNNEI. V gave up 3 bases and J gave up 0 bases, with 17 bases separating them. The CDR3 runs to 17 residues. The CDR3 here is CASSDTDIIVMNTEAFF. CDR3 DNA: TGTGCCAGCAGTGACACAGACATTATCGTCATGAACACTGAAGCTTTCTTT. Full variable domain (remainder filled in from reference TRBV2 and TRBJ1-1): EPEVTQTPSHQVTQMGQEVILRCVPISNHLYFYWYRQILGQKVEFLVSFYNNEISEKSEIFDDQFSVERPDGSNFTLKIRSTKLEDSAMYFCASSDTDIIVMNTEAFFGQGTRLTVV.

The rearrangement uses TRBV4-2 and TRBJ1-2; D gene unclear. V was trimmed by 0 bases and J by 5 bases, leaving 4 bases between them. The CDR3 runs to 12 residues. CDR1 and CDR2 from the germline V gene are LGHNA and YNFKEQ. The DNA for the CDR3 is TGTGCCAGCAGCCAAGATTCTTATGGCTACACCTTC. Amino acids: CASSQDSYGYTF.

The chain recombines TRBV7-2 with TRBJ2-2, with D possibly TRBD2 on 5 matching bases. Trimming pared 5 bases from V and 3 bases from J, leaving 10 bases between. This CDR3 spans 14 amino acids. The V gene's germline CDR1 is SGHTA and CDR2 FQGNSA. CDR3 sequence: CASSPSPDTGELFF. In nucleotides, the CDR3 is TGTGCCAGCAGCCCTAGCCCAGACACCGGGGAGCTGTTTTTT.

The chain has TRBV6-1 and TRBJ2-1, with D perhaps TRBD2 (5 bases). The V and J ends lost 0 bases and 7 bases respectively, with 16 bases between them. Germline CDR1 is MNHNS and CDR2 is SASEGT. This CDR3 has 16 residues. The CDR3 reads CASSEAGGTPPNEQFF. Written as DNA, the CDR3 is TGTGCCAGCAGTGAAGCAGGAGGAACCCCCCCTAATGAGCAGTTCTTC.

The V call is TRBV5-1, the J call TRBJ1-2, with D maybe TRBD1 (5 bases). CDR1 and CDR2 from the germline V gene are SGHRS and YFSETQ. The V end lost 4 bases, the J end lost 9 bases, and 16 bases lay between the germline ends. The CDR3 contains 13 residues. As DNA, the CDR3 is TGCGCCAGCAGCCTCGGCCGGGACTTTAGCTACACCTTC. Residues: CASSLGRDFSYTF.